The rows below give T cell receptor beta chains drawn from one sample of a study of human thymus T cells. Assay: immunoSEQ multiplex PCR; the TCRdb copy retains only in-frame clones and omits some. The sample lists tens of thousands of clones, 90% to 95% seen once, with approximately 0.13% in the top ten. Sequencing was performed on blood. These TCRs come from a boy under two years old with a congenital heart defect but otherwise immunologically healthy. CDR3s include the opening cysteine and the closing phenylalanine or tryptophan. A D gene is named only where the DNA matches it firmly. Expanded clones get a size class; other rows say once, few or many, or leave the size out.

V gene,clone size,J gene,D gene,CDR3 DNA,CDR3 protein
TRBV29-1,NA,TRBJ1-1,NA,TGCAGCGTTGTTGGGGGGCCGAGCACTGAAGCTTTCTTT,CSVVGGPSTEAFF
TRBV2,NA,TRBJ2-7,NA,TGTGCCAGCACCAGGGGGGGCCGGTACGAGCAGTACTTC,CASTRGGRYEQYF
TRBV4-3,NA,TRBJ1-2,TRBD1,TGCGCCAGCAGCCAAGTTGGGACAGCTAACTATGGCTACACCTTC,CASSQVGTANYGYTF
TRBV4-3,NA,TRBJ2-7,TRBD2,TGCGCCAGCAGCCAAGATGGGGCCGCGGGGGGGCCCTACGAGCAGTACTTC,CASSQDGAAGGPYEQYF
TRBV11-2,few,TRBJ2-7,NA,TGTGCCAGCAGTACCGGGACGCGCTACGAGCAGTACTTC,CASSTGTRYEQYF
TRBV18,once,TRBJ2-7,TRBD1,TGTGCCAGCTCGACCTTACAGGGGGCATGGGAGCAGTACTTC,CASSTLQGAWEQYF
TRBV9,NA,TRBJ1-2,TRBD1,TGTGCCAGCAGCGTAGGGGACAGCATGGGCGGCTACACCTTC,CASSVGDSMGGYTF
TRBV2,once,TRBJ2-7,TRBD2,TGTGCCAGCACCTCAAGAGCGAGCGGGGTGAGCTCCTACGAGCAGTACTTC,CASTSRASGVSSYEQYF
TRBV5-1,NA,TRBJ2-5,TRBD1,TGCGCCAGCAGCTTGCTGGGACAGGGTGGAGAGACCCAGTACTTC,CASSLLGQGGETQYF
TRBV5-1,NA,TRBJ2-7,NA,TGCGCCAGCAGCTTGCGTAGCTCCTACGAGCAGTACTTC,CASSLRSSYEQYF
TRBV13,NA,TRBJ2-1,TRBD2,TGTGCCAGCAGCCAAATCTCGACTAGCGGGGGCAATGAGCAGTTCTTC,CASSQISTSGGNEQFF
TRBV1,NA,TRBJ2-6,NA,TGCACCAGCAGCCAAGACAGGGTAACTGGGGCCAACGTCCTGACTTTC,CTSSQDRVTGANVLTF
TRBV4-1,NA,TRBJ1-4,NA,TGCGCCAGCAGCCCGACGGCCGTTAATGAAAAACTGTTTTTT,CASSPTAVNEKLFF
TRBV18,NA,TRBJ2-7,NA,TGTGCCAGCTCACCTCTCTCTCCGGGGGGCCTCTCCTACGAGCAGTACTTC,CASSPLSPGGLSYEQYF
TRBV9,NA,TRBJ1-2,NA,TGTGCCAGCAGCGCCGCCCCGGACAGTCTCCGTGGCTACACCTTC,CASSAAPDSLRGYTF
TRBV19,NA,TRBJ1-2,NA,TGTGCCAGTAGTATACGACGGGTAAACTATGGCTACACCTTC,CASSIRRVNYGYTF
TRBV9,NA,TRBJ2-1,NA,TGTGCCAGCAGCGCCGGGATGAATGAGCAGTTCTTC,CASSAGMNEQFF
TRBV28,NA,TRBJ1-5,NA,TGTGCCAGCAGTTTTTTCAATCAGCCCCAGCATTTT,CASSFFNQPQHF
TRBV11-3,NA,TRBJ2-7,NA,TGTGCCAGCAGTTCCAGGGCTGCCTACGAGCAGTACTTC,CASSSRAAYEQYF
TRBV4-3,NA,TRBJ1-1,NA,TGCGCCAGCAGCCAAGACAGGGGGAACACTGAAGCTTTCTTT,CASSQDRGNTEAFF
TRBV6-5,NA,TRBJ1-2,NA,TGTGCCAGCTCCTCGCGCAGTTATGGCTACACCTTC,CASSSRSYGYTF
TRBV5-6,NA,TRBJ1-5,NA,TGTGCCAGCAGCTTGGGCAATCAGCCCCAGCATTTT,CASSLGNQPQHF
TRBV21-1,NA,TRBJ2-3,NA,TGTGCCAGCAGCAAACTAGCTAGCACAGATACGCAGTATTTT,CASSKLASTDTQYF
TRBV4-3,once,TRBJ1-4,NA,TGCGCCAGCAGCCAAGATGGGGACAATAATGAAAAACTGTTTTTT,CASSQDGDNNEKLFF
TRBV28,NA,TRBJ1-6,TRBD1,TGTGCCAGCAGTCCGAGGACAGGGCGGGCTTCACCCCTCCACTTT,CASSPRTGRASPLHF
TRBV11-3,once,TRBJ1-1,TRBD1,TGTGCCAGCAGCTCGCCGGGACAGGGGGCGCAAAACACTGAAGCTTTCTTT,CASSSPGQGAQNTEAFF
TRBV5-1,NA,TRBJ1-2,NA,TGCGCCAGCAGCCCCGCGGGGGGTAGGGGCTACACCTTC,CASSPAGGRGYTF
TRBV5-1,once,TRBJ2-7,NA,TGCGCCAGCAGCCCCTCTATGACTAGTACCTCCTACGAGCAGTACTTC,CASSPSMTSTSYEQYF
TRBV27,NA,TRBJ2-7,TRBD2,TGTGCCAGCAGTAGGGACTACTTGTACTACGAGCAGTACTTC,CASSRDYLYYEQYF
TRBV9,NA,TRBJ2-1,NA,TGTGCCAGCAGCGTCGGGGCCCACAATGAGCAGTTCTTC,CASSVGAHNEQFF
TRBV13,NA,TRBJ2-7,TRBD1,TGTGCCAGCAGCTTAGGGGGACAGGGTTACGAGCAGTACTTC,CASSLGGQGYEQYF
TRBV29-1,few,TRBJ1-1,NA,TGCAGCGTTTCGGGACACAACACTGAAGCTTTCTTT,CSVSGHNTEAFF
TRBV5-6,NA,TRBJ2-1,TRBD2,TGTGCCAGCAGCTTTGGGACTAGACGGTACAATGAGCAGTTCTTC,CASSFGTRRYNEQFF
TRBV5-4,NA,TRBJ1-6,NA,TGTGCCAGCAGCTTGAGAGGGTCGGGCTCACCCCTCCACTTT,CASSLRGSGSPLHF
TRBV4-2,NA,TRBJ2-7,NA,TGTGCCAGCAGCCAAGATGCCCTCCAGGGCGGCTACTACGAGCAGTACTTC,CASSQDALQGGYYEQYF
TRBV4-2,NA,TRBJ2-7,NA,TGTGCCAGCAGCCAAGAATTCGCGGGGGCCTATCCCTACGAGCAGTACTTC,CASSQEFAGAYPYEQYF
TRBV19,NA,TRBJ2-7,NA,TGTGCCAGTAGTGAGGAGGGGGGAGCCTACGAGCAGTACTTC,CASSEEGGAYEQYF
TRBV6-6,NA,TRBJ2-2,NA,TGTGCCAGCAGTTACGGGGTCACCGGGGAGCTGTTTTTT,CASSYGVTGELFF
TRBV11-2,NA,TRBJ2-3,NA,TGTGCCAGCAGCTTAGGTCTTCGAGATACGCAGTATTTT,CASSLGLRDTQYF
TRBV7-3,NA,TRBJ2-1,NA,TGTGCCAGCAGCTTAAAAGGAAATGAGCAGTTCTTC,CASSLKGNEQFF
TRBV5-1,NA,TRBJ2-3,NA,TGCGCCAGCAGCTTGGGGGATACGCAGTATTTT,CASSLGDTQYF
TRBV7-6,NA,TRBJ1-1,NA,TGTGCCAGCAGCTTAGAGTTGAACACTGAAGCTTTCTTT,CASSLELNTEAFF
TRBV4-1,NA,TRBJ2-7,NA,TGCGCCAGCAGCCAAGGGACGGACTCCTACGAGCAGTACTTC,CASSQGTDSYEQYF
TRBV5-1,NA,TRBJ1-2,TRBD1,TGCGCCAGCAGCCGGGACAGGGGCTATGGCTACACCTTC,CASSRDRGYGYTF
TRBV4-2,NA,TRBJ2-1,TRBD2,TGTGCCAGCAGCCAAGGAGCGGGGGCCTCCTACAATGAGCAGTTCTTC,CASSQGAGASYNEQFF
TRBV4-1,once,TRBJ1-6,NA,TGCGCCAGCAGCCAAGATCCGGGAGGACAGTCGCGCTCCTATAATTCACCCCTCCACTTT,CASSQDPGGQSRSYNSPLHF
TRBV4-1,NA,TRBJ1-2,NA,TGCGCCAGCAGCGCTCCGGGGCAAAATGGCTACACCTTC,CASSAPGQNGYTF
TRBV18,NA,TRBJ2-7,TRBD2,TGTGCCAGCTCCCGCAGGGAGGGCTCCTACGAGCAGTACTTC,CASSRREGSYEQYF
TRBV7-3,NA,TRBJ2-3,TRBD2,TGTGCCAGCAGCCCCGTGGGTAGCGGGGGGGCCGGAAATACGCAGTATTTT,CASSPVGSGGAGNTQYF
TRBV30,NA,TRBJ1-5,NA,TGTGCCTGGAGTGGCCCCGGGCCTAATCAGCCCCAGCATTTT,CAWSGPGPNQPQHF
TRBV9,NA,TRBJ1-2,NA,TGTGCCAGCAGCGCTAATAACTATGGCTACACCTTC,CASSANNYGYTF
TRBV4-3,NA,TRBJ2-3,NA,TGCGCCAGCAGCCAAGCGCTCGGGGATACGCAGTATTTT,CASSQALGDTQYF
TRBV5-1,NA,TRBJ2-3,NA,TGCGCCAGCACTCACACGTCCGGCACAGATACGCAGTATTTT,CASTHTSGTDTQYF
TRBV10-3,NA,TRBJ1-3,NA,TGTGCCATCAGTGGGTTGAGAAACACCATATATTTT,CAISGLRNTIYF
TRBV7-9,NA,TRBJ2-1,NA,TGTGCCAGCAGCTTAGACAGGGACAATGAGCAGTTCTTC,CASSLDRDNEQFF
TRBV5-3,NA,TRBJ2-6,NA,TGTGCCAGACTGGGCCAGACTAACGGATGCTCTGGGGCCAACGTCCTGACTTTC,CARLGQTNGCSGANVLTF
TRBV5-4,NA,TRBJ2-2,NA,TGTGCCAGCAGCCTCAGGGTGCGCGGGGAGCTGTTTTTT,CASSLRVRGELFF
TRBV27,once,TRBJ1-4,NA,TGTGCCAGCAGTAGGTTCCCCTGGCAGGGACCTAATGAAAAACTGTTTTTT,CASSRFPWQGPNEKLFF
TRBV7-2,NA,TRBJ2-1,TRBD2,TGTGCCAGCAGCATAGGGACTAGCCCTGTCTACAATGAGCAGTTCTTC,CASSIGTSPVYNEQFF